This paragraph reports one TCR beta chain. Its target is not known. The table came from immunoSEQ multiplex PCR; TCRdb's copy has only in-frame clones and leaves some out. Found here are 150,000 or so clones; the top ten clones hold 2% to 2.5%. This record belongs to a study of T cell responses to AZD1222 COVID-19 vaccine. General study results and limits: Baseline serostatus was positive in only a handful of AZD1222 recipients. The reported proportion of spike-specific TCRs targeting unmutated variant regions was nearly half.

The ends were cut back, 7 bases at V and 2 bases at J, with 13 bases in the middle. This CDR3 has 13 residues. The V gene's germline CDR1 is SQVTM and CDR2 ANQGSEA. The clonotype was recovered from an adult in good health. The specimen sequenced was peripheral blood. The chain uses TRBV29-1 and TRBJ2-3; D is uncertain. The CDR3 nucleotides read TGCAGCGCCGTACTGAAAAACACAGATACGCAGTATTTT. The encoded protein is CSAVLKNTDTQYF.